The entry below describes one T cell receptor beta chain. Its antigen is unknown. Base quality data are lacking; no much larger clone is found one base away. The library was prepared using 5' RACE. The sequencer was an Illumina HiSeq 2500. The second PCR ran for roughly 7 to 11 cycles and used a J-beta primer mix along with a sample-barcoded 5' primer. A template-switch 5' adaptor carrying 12 random nucleotides introduced a unique molecular identifier onto each TCR beta cDNA molecule. Each sample yielded at least 3 million CDR3-containing paired-end reads. First-strand cDNA was synthesized from all RNA with the Mint cDNA synthesis kit, primed by a TRBC-specific oligonucleotide. All cDNA was treated with uracil-DNA glycosylase and then went through a first 18-cycle PCR with the universal primers M1SS and BC2_uni_R. The original pipeline was this. For normalization, 1 million high-quality reads were randomly selected from each sample, with every read carrying a distinct molecular identifier. Reads sharing molecular identifiers were discarded rather than binned into consensus sequences. MiTCR, run with a Q25 quality threshold and the strictest error-elimination algorithm, handled CDR3 identification, clonotype clustering and error correction. A nonparametric unseen species model with Euler transformation was used to estimate lower-bound total TCR beta diversity. The public reads were run again by TCRdb, first through fastp at Q25 and then through MiXCR, and only productive beta chains were kept. Entries that share a CDR3 protein sequence are merged under the most common genes and DNA. None of the V and J calls come from the authors' own analysis; TCRdb made them. This sample comprises about 900,000 distinct CDR3 sequences, 40% to 60% of them detected only once. Of the sample, around an eighth falls within the top ten clones.

This sample is drawn from a study of blood T cells in healthy people across ages (dated by TCRdb to the mid-2010s). With regard to the full study: In model experiments, template switching captured roughly one uniquely barcoded TCR beta cDNA molecule for every two T cells. Two additional independent replicas of 1 million unique cDNA reads from the same blood draw were analyzed for two donors (one aged 18 to 30 and one aged 80 or older). The donors were divided into four age groups: young (average approximately 17 years), middle-aged (around 41), aged (approximately 62) and long-lived (roughly 82). To avoid experimental bias, donors of different ages were spread randomly across the sequencing lanes. Age-related changes in TCR beta repertoire diversity were measured in the study by deep sequencing normalized with unique cDNA molecular identifiers. Findings and caveats that apply to the study as a whole: The long-lived group showed more naive CD4+ T cells, fewer expanded clones and increased TCR diversity than the aged group, suggesting age selection. Estimates of total diversity based on one million sequenced T cells were considered lower bounds and underestimates. Observed TCR beta diversity correlated strongly with the percentage of naive T cells measured by flow cytometry. Because donor CMV infection status was unknown, age-related changes in expanded clonotypes were potentially confounded. As age increased, observed TCR beta diversity per million T cells dropped in a roughly linear way, and a significant reduction was already evident by age about 40. Conclusive comparison of naive and antigen-experienced compartments was prevented by the profiling of bulk unsorted PBMCs.

The donors were about 40 Caucasian individuals from Russia, aged roughly 6 to 90 years, who were systemically healthy. Each donor gave 8 to 10 milliliters of peripheral blood, drawn into EDTA-treated Vacutainer tubes. Ficoll-Paque density-gradient centrifugation was used to isolate PBMCs, with at least 6.5 million obtained per sample. Trizol reagent was used to extract total RNA from PBMCs, with at least 5.5 micrograms per sample. For every donor, an aliquot of PBMCs went through flow cytometry to measure the percentages of naive CD45RAhigh/CD27high T cells. Counted from cysteine to phenylalanine, this CDR3 has 14 amino acids. Only CDR3 DNA remains: 42 bases, in frame from the first base. The germline V gene (reference sequence) provides CDR1 SEHNR and CDR2 FQNEAQ. Deletion took 3 bases off V and 6 bases off J, with a span of 15 bases between the germline ends.

The sequence came from a man aged 30-40 years in good health. What was sequenced was blood. Recombination linked TRBV7-9 to TRBJ2-7; tentative D gene TRBD2, with 5 bases matching. The CDR3: CASSLVSVAAEQYF. The DNA sequence is given as TGTGCCAGCAGCTTGGTTAGCGTGGCGGCCGAGCAGTACTTC.